This T cell receptor (beta chain) was identified in a study of CD8+ T cells in alopecia areata. The overall study: Severity scoring for treated patients was based on the percentage of affected scalp area.

This clone was seen a single time. V lost 4 bases and J 1 base, leaving 7 bases between the germline ends. Per germline, CDR1 SQVTM and CDR2 ANQGSEA. The CDR3 has 13 residues. Documented treatment: oral pan-JAK inhibitor, 5-10 mg twice daily. cDNA serving as the sequencing template came from extracted, reverse transcribed RNA. Libraries were prepared by immunoSEQ multiplex PCR; TCRdb keeps only in-frame clonotypes and omits some of them. The repertoire has about 140,000 clones, around 83% of them found once; the top ten carry less than 15%. The V call is TRBV29-1, the J call TRBJ2-2; D unclear. This receptor was identified in a human donor with alopecia areata. Sequences were derived from CD8+ T cells sorted from blood, sampled at week 4, from a patient treated with tofacitinib. The CDR3 DNA sequence: TGCAGCGTTGTTAAGGAGAACACCGGGGAGCTGTTTTTT. Protein product: CSVVKENTGELFF.